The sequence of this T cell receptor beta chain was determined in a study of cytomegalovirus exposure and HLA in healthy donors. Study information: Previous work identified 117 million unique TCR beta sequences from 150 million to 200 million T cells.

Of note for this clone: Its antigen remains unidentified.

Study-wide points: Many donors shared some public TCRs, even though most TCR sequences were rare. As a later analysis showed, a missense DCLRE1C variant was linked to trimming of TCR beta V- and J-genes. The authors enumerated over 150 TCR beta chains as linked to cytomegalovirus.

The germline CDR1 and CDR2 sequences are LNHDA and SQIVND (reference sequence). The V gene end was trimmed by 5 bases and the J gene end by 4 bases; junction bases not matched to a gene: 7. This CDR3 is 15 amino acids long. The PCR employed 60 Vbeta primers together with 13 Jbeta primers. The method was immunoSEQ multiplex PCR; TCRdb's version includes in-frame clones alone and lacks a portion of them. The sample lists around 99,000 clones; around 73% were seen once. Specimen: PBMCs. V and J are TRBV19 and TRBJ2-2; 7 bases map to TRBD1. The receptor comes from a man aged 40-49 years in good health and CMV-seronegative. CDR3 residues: CASSLTPGGTGELFF. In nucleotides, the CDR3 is TGTGCCAGTAGTCTTACCCCAGGGGGCACCGGGGAGCTGTTTTTT.